This TCR beta chain was found in a study of T cell changes during pregnancy in multiple sclerosis (dated by TCRdb to between 2018 and 2021). For the wider study: The study examined how the T cell repertoire changed over the course of pregnancy in women with multiple sclerosis.

Comments on this clone: This clone's antigen is unknown. The input lacks base qualities; no much larger clone sits a single base away.

The CDR3 holds 14 amino acids from the cysteine to the phenylalanine. Of all the DNA, just the CDR3 is kept, 42 bases in frame from base 1. The protocol used for the library was the immunoSEQ multiplex PCR assay. TCRdb holds this immuneACCESS table with in-frame rearrangements only. Some clones are missing; in checked studies, unresolved V genes explain under half, and the rest has no known cause. In all, the sample holds about 69,000 clones, and approximately 92% of those were seen once. The ten most abundant clones make up around 2% of the sample. This clonotype was obtained from a female donor in good health, enrolled as a control in a pregnancy study. Specimen: peripheral blood, collected in the third trimester of pregnancy. This receptor chain uses TRBV21-1 and TRBJ2-3; the table assigns TRBD1, which was not confirmed against the DNA. TRBV21-1 is shown as a pseudogene. The CDR3 protein is CASSKGLRTGAQYF. DNA sequence: TGTGCCAGCAGCAAAGGGCTCCGGACAGGGGCGCAGTATTTT.